The clone carrying this T cell receptor beta chain was counted at least ten times. Antigen specificity is unknown. The data are from a study of blood T cells in healthy people across ages. Study conclusions and caveats: In long-lived donors, naive CD4+ cell counts and diversity exceeded those of aged donors.

Using a J-beta primer mix together with a sample-barcoded 5' primer, a second PCR was run for roughly 6 to 11 cycles. TCRdb re-called the 5' RACE reads with MiXCR, one entry per CDR3 protein. The sample has approximately 780,000 distinct CDR3 sequences; 20% to 30% are singletons. CDR1 is SGHRS and CDR2 is YFSETQ in the germline V gene. V was cut by 2 bases and J by 0 bases, with 6 bases left in between. This CDR3 has 15 amino acids. This sample was shared with a second study, whose subject was T cells of mothers and their children. That study adds: Donation was provided by three healthy Caucasian mothers along with their six children. The TCR beta CDR3 read count exceeded 10 million for each mother and was approximately 3 million for each child.

Sequencing was carried out using blood. The chain couples TRBV5-1 to TRBJ2-6; D call uncertain. The origin of this receptor is a boy younger than 18 in good health. CDR3 region: CASSFVGSGANVLTF. For the CDR3, the DNA is TGCGCCAGCAGCTTTGTGGGCTCTGGGGCCAACGTCCTGACTTTC.